What follows are 3 T cell receptor beta chains derived from one specimen sequenced in a study of blood T cell repertoires in COVID-19. Profiled with immunoSEQ multiplex PCR; TCRdb holds only in-frame clones, not every one. The sample carries roughly 250,000 clones, 87% recorded once. Source material: PBMCs or T cells enriched from blood (not recorded which). Receptors originate from a woman under 40 with acute COVID-19.

V usage is TRBV5-1 and J usage is TRBJ1-1; TRBD1 matches at 7 bases. The CDR3 extends over 14 amino acids. The J segment lost 8 bases and the V segment lost 0 bases, leaving 7 bases of the junction unmatched. Germline CDR1 SGHRS, CDR2 YFSETQ. The CDR3 is CASSLGGQAAEAFF. In DNA, the CDR3 is TGCGCCAGCAGCTTGGGCGGACAGGCAGCCGAAGCTTTCTTT.

This chain joins TRBV9 and TRBJ1-2; D not certain. Trimming shortened V by 3 bases and J by 4 bases, and 4 bases separated the two germline ends. Per germline, CDR1 SGDLS and CDR2 YYNGEE. CDR3 length: 11 amino acids. The CDR3 loop is CASSAFYGYTF. For the CDR3, the DNA is TGTGCCAGCAGCGCATTCTATGGCTACACCTTC.

The gene calls are TRBV2 and TRBJ1-1; 7 nucleotides agree with TRBD1. After removal of 4 bases from V and 4 bases from J, the junction contained 12 bases not matched to a gene. The length of the CDR3 is 16 residues. The germline CDR1 and CDR2 sequences are SNHLY and FYNNEI. CDR3 amino acids: CASSVGGGSIATEAFF. CDR3 coding DNA: TGTGCCAGCAGTGTTGGAGGGGGCTCCATCGCCACTGAAGCTTTCTTT.